The 5 T cell receptor beta chains given below trace back to one sample, sequenced in a study of blood T cell repertoires in COVID-19. Sequencing was performed with immunoSEQ multiplex PCR; in TCRdb, only in-frame clones are kept and a portion is missing. The table shows roughly 330,000 clones, with around 89% occurring only once. Sequences were obtained from peripheral blood. These receptor sequences come from a woman aged 45-65 years with active or convalescent COVID-19.

This chain links TRBV29-1 with TRBJ1-4; TRBD1 might be the D (5 bases). The germline V gene encodes CDR1 SQVTM and CDR2 ANQGSEA. The CDR3 loop spans 13 amino acids. With 2 bases removed from V and 8 bases from J, the gap between germline ends came to 12 bases. For the CDR3, the DNA is TGCAGCGTTGAAAGGAGGGGAAGCGAAAAACTGTTTTTT. Encoded protein: CSVERRGSEKLFF.

The CDR3 spells CASSPSLIEVGTEAFF. As DNA, the CDR3 is TGTGCCAGCTCACCATCACTTATCGAGGTGGGCACTGAAGCTTTCTTT. The genes are TRBV18 and TRBJ1-1; D not certain. The CDR3 contains 16 residues. The V end lost 2 bases, the J end lost 4 bases, and 17 bases lay between the germline ends. The germline gives CDR1 KGHSH, CDR2 LQKENI.

Notes on this clone: Other DNA sequences from this sample encode an identical CDR3 as well. The genes are TRBV19 and TRBJ2-7, with 9 nucleotides matching TRBD1. From germline, CDR1 is LNHDA and CDR2 SQIVND (reference sequence). The CDR3 is made up of 13 amino acids. J lost 4 bases, V lost 3 bases, and 1 base had no gene match. CDR3 in amino acids: CASSIGTGYEQYF. The CDR3 DNA reads TGTGCCAGTAGTATCGGGACAGGGTACGAGCAGTACTTC.

This chain uses TRBV6-6 with TRBJ1-6; a possible D gene is TRBD1 (6 bases). Trimming removed 7 bases from V and 4 bases from J, with 11 bases in between. Germline loops: CDR1 MNHNY, CDR2 SVGAGI (reference sequence). This CDR3 is 14 amino acids long. The CDR3 DNA reads TGTGCCAGCATCGCGCAGGGGTATAATTCACCCCTCCACTTT. It specifies CASIAQGYNSPLHF.

The chain uses TRBV28 and TRBJ1-2; 7 positions agree with TRBD1. The germline V gene has CDR1 MDHEN and CDR2 SYDVKM. Trimming cost V 8 bases and J 8 bases; bases outside gene matches: 14. This CDR3 spans 14 amino acids. CDR3 DNA sequence: TGTGCCAGCCGAACAGGGGTGCCGTCGCGGGGCTACACCTTC. Protein product: CASRTGVPSRGYTF.